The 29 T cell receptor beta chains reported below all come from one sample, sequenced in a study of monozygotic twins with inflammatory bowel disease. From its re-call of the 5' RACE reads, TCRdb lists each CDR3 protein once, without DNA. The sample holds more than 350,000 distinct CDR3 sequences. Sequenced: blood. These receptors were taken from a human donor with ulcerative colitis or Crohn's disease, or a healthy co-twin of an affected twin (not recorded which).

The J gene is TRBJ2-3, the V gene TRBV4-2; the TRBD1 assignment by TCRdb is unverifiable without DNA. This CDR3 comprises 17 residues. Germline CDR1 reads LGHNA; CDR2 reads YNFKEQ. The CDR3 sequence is CASSLGGTGGSTDTQYF.

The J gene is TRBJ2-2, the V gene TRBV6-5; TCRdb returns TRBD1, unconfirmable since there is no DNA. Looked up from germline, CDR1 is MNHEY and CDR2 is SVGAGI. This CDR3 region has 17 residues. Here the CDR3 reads CASSYFPGTSNTGELFF.

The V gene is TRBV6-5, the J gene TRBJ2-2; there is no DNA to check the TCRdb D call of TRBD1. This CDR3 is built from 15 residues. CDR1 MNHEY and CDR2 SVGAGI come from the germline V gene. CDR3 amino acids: CASSYYGTYAGELFF.

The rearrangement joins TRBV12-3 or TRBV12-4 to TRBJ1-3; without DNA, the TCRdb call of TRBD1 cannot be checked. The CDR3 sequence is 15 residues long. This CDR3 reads CASSPVDRGLNTIYF.

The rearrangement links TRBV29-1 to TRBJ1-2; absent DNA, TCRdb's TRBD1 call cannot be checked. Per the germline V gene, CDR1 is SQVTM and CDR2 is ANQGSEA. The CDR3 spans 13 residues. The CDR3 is CSVEGQGNYGYTF.

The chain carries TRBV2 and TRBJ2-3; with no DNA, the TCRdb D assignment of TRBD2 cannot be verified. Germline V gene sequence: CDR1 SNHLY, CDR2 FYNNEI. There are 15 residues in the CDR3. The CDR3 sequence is CASSAGTSGSDTQYF.

This CDR3 reads CASRHGTSRSTDTQYF. This chain links TRBV27 with TRBJ2-3; TCRdb gives TRBD2 as the D gene, but with no DNA this cannot be confirmed. Germline assignment: CDR1 MNHEY and CDR2 SMNVEV (reference sequence). This CDR3 is built from 16 residues.

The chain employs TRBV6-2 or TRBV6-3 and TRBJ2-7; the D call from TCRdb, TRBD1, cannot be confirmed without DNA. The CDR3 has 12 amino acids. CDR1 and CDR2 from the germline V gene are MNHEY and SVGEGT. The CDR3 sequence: CASSYGEGQETF.

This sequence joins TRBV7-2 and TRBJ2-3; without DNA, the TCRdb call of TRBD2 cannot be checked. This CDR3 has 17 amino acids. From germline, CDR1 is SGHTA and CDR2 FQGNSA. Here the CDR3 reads CASTLRLAGGPSDTQYF.

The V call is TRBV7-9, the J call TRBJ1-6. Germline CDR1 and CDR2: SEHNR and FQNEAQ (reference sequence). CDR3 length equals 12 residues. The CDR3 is CASSARVSPLHF.

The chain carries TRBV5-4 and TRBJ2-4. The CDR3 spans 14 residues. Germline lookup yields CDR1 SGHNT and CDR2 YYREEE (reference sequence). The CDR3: CASSSDRVLNIQYF.

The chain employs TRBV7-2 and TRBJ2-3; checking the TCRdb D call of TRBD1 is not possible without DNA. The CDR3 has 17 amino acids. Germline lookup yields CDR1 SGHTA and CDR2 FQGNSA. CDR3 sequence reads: CASSPQGRGRPTDTQYF.

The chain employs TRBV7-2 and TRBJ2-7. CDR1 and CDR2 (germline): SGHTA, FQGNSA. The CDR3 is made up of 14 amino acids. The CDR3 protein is CASSLGGGSYEQYF.

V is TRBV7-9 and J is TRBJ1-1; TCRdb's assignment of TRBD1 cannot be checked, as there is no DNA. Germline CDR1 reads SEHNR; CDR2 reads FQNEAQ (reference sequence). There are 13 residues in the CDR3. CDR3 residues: CASSYRTGSEAFF.

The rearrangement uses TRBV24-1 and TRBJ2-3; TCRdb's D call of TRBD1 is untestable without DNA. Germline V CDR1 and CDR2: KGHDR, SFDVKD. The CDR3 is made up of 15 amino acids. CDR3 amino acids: CATSDSGTGGDTQYF.

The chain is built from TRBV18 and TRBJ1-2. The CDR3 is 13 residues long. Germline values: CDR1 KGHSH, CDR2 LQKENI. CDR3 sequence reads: CASSPGKNYGYTF.

CDR3 loop: CASSYFSGVTQPQHF. The chain carries TRBV6-2 or TRBV6-3 and TRBJ1-5; TCRdb designates TRBD1, a call that cannot be tested without DNA. The germline CDR1 and CDR2 sequences are MNHEY and SVGEGT. CDR3 length: 15 residues.

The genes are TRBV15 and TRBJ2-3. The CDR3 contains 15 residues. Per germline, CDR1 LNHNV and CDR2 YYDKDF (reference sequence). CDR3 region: CATSRLGRGTDTQYF.

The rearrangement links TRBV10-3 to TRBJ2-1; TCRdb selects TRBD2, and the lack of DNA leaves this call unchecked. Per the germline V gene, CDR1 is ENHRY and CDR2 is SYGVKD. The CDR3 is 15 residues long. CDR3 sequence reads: CAIGGLAGGGNEQFF.

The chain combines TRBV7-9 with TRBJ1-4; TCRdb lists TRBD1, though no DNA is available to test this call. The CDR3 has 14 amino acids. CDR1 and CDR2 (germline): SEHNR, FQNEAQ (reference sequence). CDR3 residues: CASREGGANEKLFF.

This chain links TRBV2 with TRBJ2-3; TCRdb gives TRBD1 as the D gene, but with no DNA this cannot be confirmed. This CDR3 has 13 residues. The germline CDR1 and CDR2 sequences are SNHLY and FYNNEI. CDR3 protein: CASLGAWADTQYF. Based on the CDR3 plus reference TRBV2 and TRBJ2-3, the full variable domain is EPEVTQTPSHQVTQMGQEVILRCVPISNHLYFYWYRQILGQKVEFLVSFYNNEISEKSEIFDDQFSVERPDGSNFTLKIRSTKLEDSAMYFCASLGAWADTQYFGPGTRLTVL.

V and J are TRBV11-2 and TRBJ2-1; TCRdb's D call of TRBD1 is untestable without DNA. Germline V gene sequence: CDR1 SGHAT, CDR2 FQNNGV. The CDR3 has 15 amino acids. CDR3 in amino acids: CASSLSGNSYNEQFF.

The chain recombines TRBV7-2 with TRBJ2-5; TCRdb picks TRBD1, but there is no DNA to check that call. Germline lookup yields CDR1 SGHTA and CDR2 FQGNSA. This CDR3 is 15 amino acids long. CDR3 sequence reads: CASSLNGGRQETQYF. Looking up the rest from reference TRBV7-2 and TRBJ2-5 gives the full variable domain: GAGVSQSPSNKVTEKGKDVELRCDPISGHTALYWYRQSLGQGLEFLIYFQGNSAPDKSGLPSDRFSAERTGGSVSTLTIQRTQQEDSAVYLCASSLNGGRQETQYFGPGTRLLVL.

The CDR3 spells CASSRQGGTNEQFF. This chain joins TRBV28 and TRBJ2-1; TCRdb's assignment of TRBD1 cannot be checked, as there is no DNA. This CDR3 has 14 amino acids. Germline values: CDR1 MDHEN, CDR2 SYDVKM.

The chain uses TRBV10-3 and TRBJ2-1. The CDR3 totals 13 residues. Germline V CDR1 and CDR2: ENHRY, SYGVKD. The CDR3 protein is CAISEGDYNEQFF.

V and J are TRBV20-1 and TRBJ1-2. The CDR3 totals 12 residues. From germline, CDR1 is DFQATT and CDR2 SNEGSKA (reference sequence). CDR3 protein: CSARARDPGYTF.

Here the CDR3 reads CASSYSNRETGELFF. The chain has TRBV6-2 or TRBV6-3 and TRBJ2-2. This CDR3 region has 15 residues. Germline V gene lookup returns CDR1 MNHEY and CDR2 SVGEGT.

The CDR3: CASSARGGDEKLFF. The genes are TRBV7-9 and TRBJ1-4. Germline loops: CDR1 SEHNR, CDR2 FQNEAQ (reference sequence). This CDR3 is built from 14 residues.

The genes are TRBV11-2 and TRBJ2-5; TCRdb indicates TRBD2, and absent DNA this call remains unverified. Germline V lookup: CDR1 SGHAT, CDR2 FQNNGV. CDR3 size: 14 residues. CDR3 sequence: CASGEGGAGKTQYF.